This T cell receptor beta chain was sequenced during a study of blood T cell repertoires in COVID-19 (dated by TCRdb to the early 2020s). For context, the study as a whole: Samples from collaborators originated in the United States, Italy and Spain and spanned both the acute and convalescent phases of COVID-19. A freely available public database, intended as a resource for researchers studying the immune response to SARS-CoV-2, is where the repertoires were released. The material from the prospective study consisted of cDNA or gDNA derived from T cells, B-cell-depleted T cells, or PBMCs. The dataset comprised deeply sampled blood TCRbeta repertoires from subjects exposed to, actively infected with, or recovered from COVID-19. Samples were obtained from the ongoing ImmuneRACE study (first 160 participants) and from about 1,300 subjects provided by 6 global collaborators. A de-identified subject ID, COVID-19 status, age in years and sex were almost always included in the sample metadata. HLA class I and class II types, where available, came from metadata supplied by the sample provider rather than from assay-based typing. The research as a whole found: The quantity of clinical and demographic metadata differed by source and by participant and was supplied without curation.

Whole blood was collected in K2EDTA tubes by collaborating institutions according to the institutions' own protocols. Collaborator samples were shipped for TCRbeta analysis as frozen whole blood, isolated PBMCs, or DNA extracted from either sample type. A few counts support this clone. What antigen it recognizes has not been identified. Base qualities are missing; no much larger clone stands one base away. Including the terminal cysteine and phenylalanine, the CDR3 comprises 14 residues. This entry keeps only the CDR3 DNA: 42 bases, framed from base 1. V drops 4 bases and J drops 7 bases, leaving 17 bases in between. The germline V gene supplies CDR1 SNHLY and CDR2 FYNNEI. TCRbeta CDR3 regions were amplified from genomic DNA using the immunoSEQ Assay, a bias-controlled multiplex PCR. In the paper's pipeline: Within the assay, amplification of reference gene primers was used to estimate how many nucleated cells each sample contained. Sequence reads were collapsed and filtered to measure the absolute abundance of every unique TCRbeta CDR3 rearrangement. For each sample, productive Simpson clonality was calculated as the square root of Simpson's diversity index over productive rearrangements. TCRdb carries this immuneACCESS record with in-frame sequences only. Its versions omit some clonotypes, under half of them owing to an unresolved V gene in the studies checked, with the rest unexplained. Clone size and the V and J calls come from that table; the DNA yielded D and trimming. Within this sample are some 71,000 clones, with roughly 86% of them counted one time only. The ten largest clones take up around 0.83% of the sample.

The rearranged segments are TRBV2 and TRBJ2-7; the best D guess is TRBD1, with 6 bases matching. Source material: peripheral blood. This clonotype was sampled from a woman in her sixties or seventies with acute or convalescent COVID-19. This receptor carries the CDR3 CASSGSQGLKEQYF. The DNA sequence reads TGTGCCAGCAGTGGGTCGCAGGGGCTGAAAGAGCAGTACTTC.